This T cell receptor (beta chain) was sequenced during a study of blood T cell repertoires in COVID-19. Study-wide context: Material from acute and convalescent COVID-19 was sourced from the United States, Italy and Spain. Sample material is recorded as cDNA or gDNA derived from T cells, B-cell-depleted T cells, or PBMCs.

This CDR3 has 16 residues. J gave up 4 bases and V 1 base, and 10 bases lay outside the gene matches. CDR1 and CDR2 from the germline V gene are LGHNA and YSLEER. Original processing notes: Reference gene primer amplification in the assay estimated nucleated cell counts. Data came from immunoSEQ multiplex PCR; TCRdb stores just in-frame clones and leaves some out. That table gives V, J and clone size, and the DNA gave D and trimming. The sample consists of hundreds of thousands of clones, around 80% of them appearing once. The source material was peripheral blood. This chain links TRBV4-3 with TRBJ2-7; 7 bases agree with TRBD1. This sequence was found in a man aged 25 to 40 with active or convalescent COVID-19. CDR3 in DNA: TGCGCCAGCAGCCAAGGTCCGGGACAGAGGGTTTACGAGCAGTACTTC. As protein: CASSQGPGQRVYEQYF.